Sequencing of this TCR beta chain was carried out in a study of T cells in Graves' hyperthyroidism and ophthalmopathy. Study as a whole: Peripheral blood draws took place at initial diagnosis, ahead of any treatment. Whole-study findings and limits: Also found in blood were most expanded thyroid clonotypes above 0.001. By a 13 V-J model, ophthalmopathy was set apart from stable hyperthyroidism.

There were TCR beta CDR3 regions amplified from RNA transcripts. TCR CDR3 underwent first-round RT-PCR with the HTBI primer set. TCRdb re-called the multiplex PCR reads through MiXCR, storing one row per CDR3 protein. The sample has some 770,000 distinct CDR3 sequences, about 16% seen once. This CDR3 spans 12 amino acids. Per the germline V gene, CDR1 is SNHLY and CDR2 is FYNNEI. Deletions cut 1 base from V and 6 bases from J, with 6 bases between. This clonotype has a count of ten or more. Its target is not known. Patients counted as stable if ophthalmopathy did not develop within 18 months. The sample consisted of blood. This chain joins TRBV2 and TRBJ2-5, with D unclear. The sequence came from a man younger than 30 with Graves' hyperthyroidism. CDR3 sequence (DNA): TGTGCCAGCAGTGAAGGAATTAAGACCCAGTACTTC. Protein: CASSEGIKTQYF.